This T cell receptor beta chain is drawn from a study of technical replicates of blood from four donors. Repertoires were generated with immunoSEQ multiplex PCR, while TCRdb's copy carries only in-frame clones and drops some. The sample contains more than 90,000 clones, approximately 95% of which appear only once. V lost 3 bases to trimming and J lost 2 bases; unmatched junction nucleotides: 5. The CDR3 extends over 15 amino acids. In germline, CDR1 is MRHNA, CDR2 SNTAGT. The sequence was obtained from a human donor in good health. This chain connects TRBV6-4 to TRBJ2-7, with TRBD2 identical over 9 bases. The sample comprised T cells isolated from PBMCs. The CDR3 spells CASSEGASGTYEQYF. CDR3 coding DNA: TGTGCCAGCAGTGAAGGGGCTAGCGGGACCTACGAGCAGTACTTC.